The source of this TCR beta chain is a study of neoadjuvant anti-PD-1 for oral cavity cancer. CDR3 length: 13 residues. V was shortened by 6 bases and J by 12 bases, with 15 bases between the two germline ends. Germline values: CDR1 SGHTA, CDR2 FQGNSA. Profiling relied on immunoSEQ multiplex PCR, and the TCRdb table lists in-frame clones only, not all of them. The sample lists some 15,000 clones; approximately 73% were seen once. Time point in this sample: after neoadjuvant nivolumab, at surgical resection. The chain uses TRBV7-2 and TRBJ1-6; D is perhaps TRBD1 (6 bases). The sample was PBMCs, taken after nivolumab (anti-PD-1) treatment. The sequence was collected from a person aged 40 to 85 with oral cavity squamous cell carcinoma. The DNA of the CDR3 is TGTGCCAGCAGGGGGGGCACTTTAGGACCCCTCCACTTT. Residues: CASRGGTLGPLHF.